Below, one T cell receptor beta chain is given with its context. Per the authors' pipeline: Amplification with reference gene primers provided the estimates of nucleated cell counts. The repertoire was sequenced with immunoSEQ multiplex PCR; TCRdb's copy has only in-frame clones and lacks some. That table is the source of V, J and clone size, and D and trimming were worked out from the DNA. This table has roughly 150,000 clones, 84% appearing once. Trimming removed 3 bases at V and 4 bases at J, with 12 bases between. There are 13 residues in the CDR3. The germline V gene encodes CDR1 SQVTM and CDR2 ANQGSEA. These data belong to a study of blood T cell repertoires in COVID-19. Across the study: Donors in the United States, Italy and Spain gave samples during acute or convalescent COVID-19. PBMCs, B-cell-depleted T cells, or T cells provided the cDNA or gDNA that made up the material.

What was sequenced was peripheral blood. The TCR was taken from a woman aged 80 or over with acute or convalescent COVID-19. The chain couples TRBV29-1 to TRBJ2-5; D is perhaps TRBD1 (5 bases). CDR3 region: CSVDRGIGETQYF. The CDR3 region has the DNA TGCAGCGTTGATAGGGGTATAGGAGAGACCCAGTACTTC.